The present entry profiles one T cell receptor (beta chain) with its context. Its antigen is unknown. This CDR3 spans 13 amino acids. Germline-derived CDR1 and CDR2 are SGHTA and FQGNSA. The V end was cut by 6 bases, the J end by 1 base, with 9 bases between. The sort gate was single viable CD3+CD4+CD8-CD45RO+ cells for memory CD4+ T cells. The data were taken from a study of memory CD4+ T cells and cytomegalovirus serostatus. Study-wide context: Healthy Belgian adult donors included nine or ten CMV-positive and some 23 CMV-negative people.

Per the study methods: Out-of-frame sequences were removed, leaving 2 million to 2.5 million distinct TCRbeta sequences. TCRdb's table, derived via immunoSEQ multiplex PCR, lists solely in-frame clones and lacks some. Clone size and the V and J calls come from that table; the DNA yielded D and trimming. Of approximately 46,000 clones listed, around four fifths are singletons. General study findings and limits: The CMV-associated TCR signature appears largely within the CD4+ memory repertoire.

Sequenced input: memory CD4+ T cells from blood. This TCR was recovered from an adult in good health and CMV-seropositive. This rearrangement joins TRBV7-2 to TRBJ2-5; D unresolved. The DNA for the CDR3 is TGTGCCAGCAGTCTCGATAGCCAAGAGACCCAGTACTTC. Amino acid sequence: CASSLDSQETQYF.